Listed here is a single T cell receptor beta chain. Its matching antigen is unknown. This record comes from a study of blood T cells in healthy people across ages. PBMCs numbering at least 7 million were isolated per sample. Germline trimming cut 3 bases from V and 6 bases from J; bases unmatched to any gene: 16. Germline assignment: CDR1 SEHNR and CDR2 FQNEAQ (reference sequence). The CDR3 totals 18 residues. Then a second PCR, running about 6 to 12 cycles, was carried out with a sample-barcoded 5' primer and a J-beta primer mix. Every cDNA molecule carried a tag from a template-switch adaptor bearing 12 random nucleotides. From the 5' RACE reads, TCRdb called clonotypes with MiXCR, one entry per CDR3 protein. The table lists about 1.7 million distinct CDR3 sequences, roughly 27% of them singletons, with 7.7% in the top ten. Overall study findings and caveats: It was not possible, with unsorted PBMCs, to conclusively compare naive and antigen-experienced cells. Estimated diversity across one million T cells was deemed an underestimate.

The sample comprised blood. The clonotype was recovered from a woman in her thirties in good health. The chain recombines TRBV7-9 with TRBJ2-1; the match to TRBD2 covers 8 bases. This CDR3 is CASSFTGLVTAAFNEQFF. The CDR3, as DNA: TGTGCCAGCAGCTTCACGGGACTAGTAACAGCGGCCTTCAATGAGCAGTTCTTC.